One and the same sample provided the 15 T cell receptor beta chains below, sequenced in a study of T cells in Graves' hyperthyroidism and ophthalmopathy. TCR beta CDR3 regions were amplified from RNA. Carried out on the TCR CDR3, a first-round RT-PCR used the HTBI primer set. TCRdb re-analysed the multiplex PCR reads in MiXCR, keeping a single row per CDR3 protein. The sample has under 400,000 distinct CDR3 sequences; about 20% are singletons. The sequencing sample was made of blood. The receptors originated from a woman aged 50 to 65 with Graves' hyperthyroidism.

This rearrangement joins TRBV6-1 to TRBJ1-2; no definite D call. Germline V gives CDR1 MNHNS, CDR2 SASEGT. The CDR3 extends over 18 amino acids. V was trimmed by 7 bases and J by 1 base, leaving 25 bases between them. The CDR3 is CASTLEGGSELINYGYTF. The CDR3 region has the DNA TGTGCCAGCACCCTAGAGGGTGGCAGCGAACTTATTAACTATGGCTACACCTTC.

This clonotype was counted at least ten times. V is TRBV27 and J is TRBJ2-3; TRBD2 matches 13 bases. V was pared by 7 bases and J by 2 bases, with 9 bases of the junction left unmatched. Per germline, CDR1 MNHEY and CDR2 SMNVEV (reference sequence). This CDR3 comprises 17 residues. The CDR3 loop is CASTLELAGGSTDTQYF. In nucleotides, the CDR3 is TGTGCCAGCACACTGGAACTAGCGGGAGGGTCCACAGATACGCAGTATTTT.

This chain connects TRBV11-2 to TRBJ1-1, with no clear D. The CDR3 is made up of 14 amino acids. Trimming took 2 bases from V and 1 from J, leaving 8 bases between them. CDR1 is SGHAT and CDR2 is FQNNGV in the germline V gene. The CDR3 reads CASSLSRTNTEAFF. The CDR3 DNA sequence: TGTGCCAGCAGCTTAAGCAGGACGAACACTGAAGCTTTCTTT.

This clonotype was seen a few times. The chain uses TRBV20-1 and TRBJ2-1, with unresolved D. The CDR3 consists of 15 residues. V was cut by 1 base and J by 0 bases, with 10 bases left in between. The germline V gene has CDR1 DFQATT and CDR2 SNEGSKA (reference sequence). The CDR3 loop reads CSARGQLSSYNEQFF. DNA for the CDR3: TGCAGTGCTAGAGGGCAATTGAGCTCCTACAATGAGCAGTTCTTC.

This clonotype was counted a few times. The J gene is TRBJ1-2, the V gene TRBV6-2 or TRBV6-3; 9 bases line up with TRBD1. CDR1 is MNHEY, CDR2 SVGEGT, per germline. The CDR3 is 15 amino acids. The V and J ends lost 0 bases and 4 bases, in that order; junction bases with no gene match: 3. The CDR3 loop reads CASSYSGQGGYGYTF. Here the CDR3 DNA reads TGTGCCAGCAGTTACTCGGGACAGGGCGGCTATGGCTACACCTTC.

This clonotype was seen more than once but under ten times. V gene TRBV24-1 combines with J gene TRBJ2-5; TRBD2 matches 7 bases. CDR1 and CDR2 (germline): KGHDR, SFDVKD. The CDR3 spans 14 residues. Germline trimming cut 8 bases from V and 2 bases from J; bases unmatched to any gene: 7. The CDR3, as DNA: TGTGCCACCAAGAGTGGGGGAGGGCAAGAGACCCAGTACTTC. Its translation is CATKSGGGQETQYF.

This clonotype has a handful of counts. V gene TRBV10-2 combines with J gene TRBJ2-7; the match to TRBD2 covers 14 bases. Germline CDR1 reads WSHSY; CDR2 reads SAAADI. V lost 4 bases, J lost 3 bases, and 5 bases stayed unmatched. This CDR3 comprises 16 residues. CDR3 protein: CASSVPTSGRVYEQYF. Here the CDR3 DNA reads TGCGCCAGCAGTGTGCCGACTAGCGGGAGGGTCTACGAGCAGTACTTC.

This clonotype was counted only a few times. The chain links TRBV7-8 to TRBJ1-5, with 8 bases matching TRBD1. Germline CDR1 is SGHVS and CDR2 is FQNEAQ. With 5 bases clipped from V and 7 bases from J, the junction kept 7 bases outside the gene matches. The CDR3 spans 14 residues. CDR3 sequence: CASSQGAAQQPQHF. The CDR3 DNA is TGTGCCAGCAGCCAGGGGGCTGCCCAGCAGCCCCAGCATTTT.

This chain joins TRBV19 and TRBJ2-3, with 8 bases aligning to TRBD1. The CDR3 runs 18 residues. Germline V gene sequence: CDR1 LNHDA, CDR2 SQIVND (reference sequence). V trimming: 8 bases; J trimming: 6 bases; junction bases outside the gene matches: 22. CDR3: CASASSGGGSLKADTQYF. The CDR3 DNA follows: TGTGCCAGTGCCTCCTCAGGGGGCGGATCACTAAAAGCGGATACGCAGTATTTT.

Here the CDR3 DNA reads TGTGCCAGCAGTGGGGTCGGGGAAAGCTCCTACGAGCAGTACGTC. It translates to CASSGVGESSYEQYV. The chain has TRBV6-1 and TRBJ2-7, with a weak D call TRBD2 (5 bases). V was cut by 4 bases and J by 0 bases, with 13 bases left in between. The CDR3 is made up of 15 amino acids. Germline loops: CDR1 MNHNS, CDR2 SASEGT.

This clonotype was counted ten times or more. The J gene is TRBJ1-2, the V gene TRBV27; D uncertain. This CDR3 comprises 15 residues. CDR1 is MNHEY and CDR2 is SMNVEV in the germline V gene (reference sequence). Trimming cost V 6 bases and J 2 bases, with 16 bases left between them. The CDR3 DNA is TGTGCCAGCAGCTCGGTCGTGGGGAACAACTATGGCTACACCTTC. Protein sequence: CASSSVVGNNYGYTF.

In its sample, this clonotype was seen many times. This chain joins TRBV7-3 and TRBJ2-1, with 8 bases matching TRBD2. CDR1 is SGHTA, CDR2 FQGTGA, per germline. The CDR3 consists of 15 residues. Trimming at V came to 3 bases and at J to 6 bases, leaving 7 bases not matched to a gene. The CDR3 bases are TGTGCCAGCAGCTTGAGCGGGAGTCTATCCAATGAGCAGTTCTTC. Protein: CASSLSGSLSNEQFF.

This clonotype was detected a few times. The J gene is TRBJ2-3, the V gene TRBV20-1, with D perhaps matching TRBD2 (5 bases). V was clipped by 6 bases and J by 2 bases, with 15 bases between them. CDR3 length: 14 amino acids. Per the germline V gene, CDR1 is DFQATT and CDR2 is SNEGSKA (reference sequence). CDR3 nucleotides: TGCAGTGCCCCCCCAAGCGGCCTCACAGATACGCAGTATTTT. This gives the protein CSAPPSGLTDTQYF.

This clonotype was observed at least ten times. This chain uses TRBV3-1 with TRBJ1-2; 7 bases fit TRBD1. The V and J ends lost 1 base and 7 bases, in that order; junction bases with no gene match: 6. CDR3 length: 14 residues. The germline V gene encodes CDR1 LGHDT and CDR2 YNNKEL (reference sequence). CDR3 sequence reads: CASSQASTGLGYTF. The CDR3 region has the DNA TGTGCCAGCAGCCAAGCATCGACAGGGCTTGGCTACACCTTC.

This clonotype was seen a handful of times. The genes are TRBV9 and TRBJ2-5, with D tentatively TRBD1 (6 bases). The CDR3 length is 15 residues. V was clipped by 2 bases and J by 4 bases, with 15 bases between them. The germline CDR1 and CDR2 sequences are SGDLS and YYNGEE. For the CDR3, the DNA is TGTGCCAGCAGCGTTACGACCGGGACAAGAGAGACCCAGTACTTC. As protein: CASSVTTGTRETQYF.